Described below is a single T cell receptor (beta chain) sequence and its context. This clonotype has ten or more counts. No qualities accompany the bases; no much larger clone lies one base away. The record originates from a study of T cells after yellow fever vaccination (dated by TCRdb to about 2019). With regard to the full study: Memory subsets (EM, EMRA, CM and Tscm) were sorted on a BD FACS Aria III using CD3, CD45RA, CCR7 and CD95 staining. The SMART-Seq v4 Ultra Low Input RNA kit was used to prepare libraries from fractions with low cell numbers. To track T-cell clones before and after primary and booster YFV17D yellow fever vaccination, bulk TCR alpha and beta repertoires were sequenced longitudinally. Two healthy male donors, one aged 18 to 29 and one aged 30 to 40 years, made up the cohort. Blood was collected at multiple timepoints before and after primary and secondary immunization, and bulk PBMC replicates and cell subsets were isolated. Memory subsets were sorted on days 0, 15 and 45 and at 18 months after primary vaccination, and on days 0, 15 and 45 after the 30-year booster. General findings and caveats noted by the study authors: In the sorted memory subsets on day 0, nearly all vaccine-responding clonotypes were below the level of detection. After the booster, most clones that had expanded after primary vaccination were detected again (nearly 97% of CD4 and under 90% of CD8), suggesting broad maintenance of memory. Computational filtering was needed because FACS-sorted repertoires could contain abundant contaminating clonotypes from the bulk population. Because the study included only a couple of donors, the extent to which the findings can be generalized is limited. Compared with the primary T-cell response, the secondary T-cell response was faster but weaker, reaching its peak on day 5 rather than on day 15. A small share of clonotypes occurred in both CD4 and CD8 compartments, likely arising from convergent recombination.

The sample's treatment or condition label, in plain terms: live attenuated yellow fever vaccine strain. A standard Ficoll-Paque protocol was used to isolate PBMCs from peripheral blood. For sorted memory subsets, RNA extraction was done with the RNeasy Micro Kit. TCR cDNA was synthesized by 5'RACE template switching, which introduced a universal primer site and unique molecular identifiers. cDNA synthesis was primed from both the TCR alpha and TCR beta constant segments. Libraries were amplified in two PCR steps, with sample barcodes and sequencing adapters added in the second step. Sequencing of the libraries was done on either Illumina HiSeq 2500 (2x100 bp) or NovaSeq (2x150 bp). Turning to the authors' computational methods: MIGEC was used to demultiplex reads and collapse the reads into UMI consensus sequences, and MiXCR was used for V(D)J alignment. Vaccine-responding clonotypes were defined with edgeR using replicate PBMC samples, requiring FDR below 0.01 and a log2 fold change above 5 up to day 15. Each bulk clonotype was labeled CD4 or CD8 based on which sequenced repertoire, CD4 or CD8, contained the clonotype at higher abundance. To estimate how each clone was distributed across memory phenotypes, clonotype frequencies in memory subsets were weighted by the numbers of FACS-sorted cells. In TCRdb, the public reads were trimmed at Q25 with fastp and aligned with MiXCR, with productive beta chains retained. Each CDR3 protein appears once, grouped with its most common genes and DNA. V and J calls and clone size were set by TCRdb, not the authors. A total of 9,000 to 15,000 distinct CDR3 sequences appear in this sample, roughly 6.1% of them only once. The ten biggest clones cover about 0.92% of the sample.

This specimen was PBMCs, either bulk or a sorted T-cell subset (CD4+, CD8+, memory, or dextramer-sorted; not recorded which), taken on the day of the yellow fever booster vaccination. The origin of this receptor is a man between 25 and 39 years old who received the YFV17D yellow fever vaccine.

The nucleotide sequence reads TGTGCCAGCAGTTACTTAGAGCTAGCGGGAGACAATGAGCAGTTCTTC. Translation gives CASSYLELAGDNEQFF. The chain is assembled from TRBV6-2 or TRBV6-3 and TRBJ2-1; TRBD2 aligns with 10 central bases. From its cysteine to its phenylalanine, the CDR3 spans 16 amino acids. Left in the record is the CDR3 DNA by itself, 48 bases read in frame from the first base. Unmatched junction bases come to 5, with V trimmed by 1 base and J by 5 bases. The germline V gene gives CDR1 as MNHEY and CDR2 as SVGEGT.